The 20 T cell receptor beta chains presented below share a single source sample, sequenced in a study of cytomegalovirus exposure and HLA in healthy donors. Use of 60 Vbeta and 13 Jbeta primers characterized the PCR. The protocol was immunoSEQ multiplex PCR, while the TCRdb copy is restricted to in-frame clones and leaves out a portion. The data show more than 80,000 clones, roughly 80% seen once. Sequencing used PBMCs. These receptors originate from a man aged 35-49 years in good health and CMV-seronegative.

The chain employs TRBV7-6 and TRBJ2-5, with TRBD1 identical over 10 bases. CDR1 SGHVS and CDR2 FNYEAQ come from the germline V gene. V trimming: 5 bases; J trimming: 7 bases; junction bases outside the gene matches: 16. The CDR3 covers 17 residues. The CDR3 DNA reads as TGTGCCAGCAGCCTACTACAACCGGGACAGGGGAGCGGGACCCAGTACTTC. Protein: CASSLLQPGQGSGTQYF. Full variable domain (outside the CDR3, taken from reference TRBV7-6 and TRBJ2-5): GAGVSQSPRYKVTKRGQDVALRCDPISGHVSLYWYRQALGQGPEFLTYFNYEAQQDKSGLPNDRFSAERPEGSISTLTIQRTEQRDSAMYRCASSLLQPGQGSGTQYFGPGTRLLVL.

This clone turned up a few times. V gene TRBV7-9 combines with J gene TRBJ1-5; unclear D gene. Germline CDR1 and CDR2: SEHNR and FQNEAQ (reference sequence). The CDR3 totals 10 residues. With 8 bases removed from V and 4 bases from J, the gap between germline ends came to 3 bases. CDR3 in amino acids: CASPNQPQHF. The CDR3 DNA reads as TGTGCCAGCCCTAATCAGCCCCAGCATTTT.

This chain connects TRBV2 to TRBJ2-1, with a weak D call TRBD1 (6 bases). V was trimmed by 7 bases and J by 4 bases, leaving 8 bases between them. This CDR3 is 12 amino acids long. Germline V lookup: CDR1 SNHLY, CDR2 FYNNEI. CDR3 amino acids: CASKDRYNEQFF. CDR3 sequence (DNA): TGTGCCAGCAAGGACAGATACAATGAGCAGTTCTTC.

The chain uses TRBV21-1 and TRBJ2-5; the table calls TRBD2, which could not be checked here. TRBV21-1 is assigned pseudogene status. The CDR3 consists of 18 residues. CDR3 sequence (DNA): TGTGCCAGCAGCACAGGGACTAGCGGGTCCCCGGGCGTAGAGACCCAGTACTTC. It yields the protein CASSTGTSGSPGVETQYF.

The chain carries TRBV19 and TRBJ1-2; possibly TRBD1 for D (5 bases). Germline values: CDR1 LNHDA, CDR2 SQIVND (reference sequence). V gave up 5 bases and J gave up 0 bases, with 10 bases separating them. The CDR3 is 14 residues long. CDR3: CASSPRETNYGYTF. In nucleotides, the CDR3 is TGTGCCAGTAGTCCCAGGGAAACTAACTATGGCTACACCTTC.

The chain's CDR3 is CASSQWGQGADTQYF. CDR3 in DNA: TGTGCCAGCAGCCAATGGGGACAGGGAGCAGATACGCAGTATTTT. The chain is built from TRBV9 and TRBJ2-3; 9 nucleotides line up with TRBD1. CDR1 and CDR2 (germline): SGDLS, YYNGEE. This CDR3 is 15 amino acids long. V was pared by 4 bases and J by 4 bases, with 7 bases of the junction left unmatched.

The rearrangement joins TRBV5-1 to TRBJ2-3; 7 bases are a match to TRBD2. This CDR3 is 16 amino acids long. J was trimmed by 4 bases and V by 0 bases; bases with no gene match: 8. Germline CDR1 and CDR2: SGHRS and YFSETQ. This chain's CDR3 is CASSLGAGRSADTQYF. CDR3 DNA sequence: TGCGCCAGCAGCTTGGGAGCGGGGAGAAGTGCAGATACGCAGTATTTT.

V is TRBV11-2 and J is TRBJ2-5; a weak D match, TRBD2 (6 bases). With the DNA end fitting TRBJ2-7 better, the J assignment may be wrong. Germline values: CDR1 SGHAT, CDR2 FQNNGV. This CDR3 comprises 16 residues. CDR3 in DNA: TGTGCCAGCAGCTCCGGAGGGCCCCCGAAATCCTACGAGCAGTACTTC. Encoded protein: CASSSGGPPKSYEQYF.

The chain combines TRBV7-9 with TRBJ1-5, with D possibly matching TRBD1 (5 bases). The V and J ends lost 2 bases and 1 base respectively, with 9 bases between them. The CDR3 loop spans 15 amino acids. The germline V gene encodes CDR1 SEHNR and CDR2 FQNEAQ (reference sequence). CDR3 bases: TGTGCCAGCAGCTTACAGGGACTGAGCAATCAGCCCCAGCATTTT. Translated, it gives CASSLQGLSNQPQHF.

This sequence joins TRBV19 and TRBJ1-2; weak D call: TRBD1 (5 bases). CDR1 is LNHDA, CDR2 SQIVND, per germline (reference sequence). Trimming pared 5 bases from V and 3 bases from J, leaving 19 bases between. This CDR3 has 16 residues. CDR3: CASSPTEGRRHYGYTF. The CDR3 DNA reads TGTGCCAGTAGTCCAACGGAGGGACGGCGTCACTATGGCTACACCTTC. The entire variable domain, with the rest obtained from reference TRBV19 and TRBJ1-2, is as follows: DGGITQSPKYLFRKEGQNVTLSCEQNLNHDAMYWYRQDPGQGLRLIYYSQIVNDFQKGDIAEGYSVSREKKESFPLTVTSAQKNPTAFYLCASSPTEGRRHYGYTFGSGTRLTVV.

The chain carries TRBV7-2 and TRBJ1-2; D perhaps matches TRBD1 (6 bases). From germline, CDR1 is SGHTA and CDR2 FQGNSA. Trimming pared 4 bases from V and 5 bases from J, leaving 14 bases between. The CDR3 covers 14 residues. CDR3 sequence (DNA): TGTGCCAGCAGCTCTACAAACAGGGAATATGGCTACACCTTC. It translates to CASSSTNREYGYTF.

The gene calls are TRBV5-1 and TRBJ1-1; D is possibly TRBD1 (5 bases). CDR1 SGHRS and CDR2 YFSETQ come from the germline V gene. The CDR3 has 14 amino acids. V lost 0 bases and J 3 bases, leaving 9 bases between the germline ends. The CDR3 DNA sequence: TGCGCCAGCAGCTTGGATGGGGCCTACACTGAAGCTTTCTTT. Amino acid sequence: CASSLDGAYTEAFF.

This clone came up a few times. The gene calls are TRBV5-8 and TRBJ1-5; the D is unclear. Trimming removed 0 bases at V and 4 bases at J, with 11 bases between. The CDR3 loop spans 15 amino acids. CDR1 is SGHTS and CDR2 is YDEGEE in the germline V gene. CDR3 coding DNA: TGTGCCAGCAGCTTGGGGCAGAAAGTTAATCAGCCCCAGCATTTT. Protein: CASSLGQKVNQPQHF.

This chain uses TRBV6-1 with TRBJ1-1, with TRBD1 identical over 7 bases. The germline V gene has CDR1 MNHNS and CDR2 SASEGT. The V segment lost 4 bases and the J segment 6 bases; nucleotides outside the gene matches: 8. CDR3 size: 14 residues. Here the CDR3 reads CASSGRTGGPEAFF. The CDR3 DNA reads as TGTGCCAGCAGTGGCAGGACAGGCGGTCCTGAAGCTTTCTTT.

V gene TRBV5-6 combines with J gene TRBJ2-1; 8 bases align to TRBD1. The CDR3 contains 17 residues. The V segment lost 0 bases and the J segment 7 bases; nucleotides outside the gene matches: 12. Per the germline V gene, CDR1 is SGHDT and CDR2 is YYEEEE. CDR3 DNA sequence: TGTGCCAGCAGCTTGGTACCCGGCCAGGGGGCGAGGAATGAGCAGTTCTTC. It is translated as CASSLVPGQGARNEQFF.

The chain employs TRBV6-5 and TRBJ2-1; tentative D call: TRBD2 (5 bases). This CDR3 has 15 residues. V was trimmed by 0 bases and J by 2 bases, leaving 8 bases between them. Germline CDR1 MNHEY, CDR2 SVGAGI. The CDR3: CASSYSGEPYNEQFF. Here the CDR3 DNA reads TGTGCCAGCAGTTACTCCGGGGAACCCTACAATGAGCAGTTCTTC.

The rearrangement joins TRBV7-9 to TRBJ2-5, with TRBD2 as a possible D gene (5 bases). The CDR3 consists of 12 residues. Per the germline V gene, CDR1 is SEHNR and CDR2 is FQNEAQ (reference sequence). Trimming cost V 6 bases and J 9 bases, with 14 bases left between them. CDR3 amino acids: CASRSSEEAQYF. The CDR3 DNA sequence: TGTGCCAGCAGATCCTCCGAGGAGGCCCAGTACTTC.

This chain connects TRBV27 to TRBJ2-1; 12 bases match TRBD2. V trimming: 2 bases; J trimming: 9 bases; junction bases outside the gene matches: 5. Germline lookup yields CDR1 MNHEY and CDR2 SMNVEV (reference sequence). The CDR3 totals 15 residues. Here the CDR3 reads CASSLASGGATEQFF. In nucleotides, the CDR3 is TGTGCCAGCAGTTTAGCTAGCGGGGGGGCCACTGAGCAGTTCTTC.

This clone came up a few times. V is TRBV2 and J is TRBJ1-6; 9 bases are shared with TRBD1. The germline CDR1 and CDR2 sequences are SNHLY and FYNNEI. This CDR3 spans 14 amino acids. With 3 bases clipped from V and 6 bases from J, the junction kept 0 bases outside the gene matches. The CDR3 region is CASSEGQGNSPLHF. In DNA, the CDR3 is TGTGCCAGCAGTGAGGGACAGGGTAATTCACCCCTCCACTTT.

This clone was detected only a few times. This chain links TRBV1 with TRBJ2-7; TRBD2, the table's D call, lacks a check against the DNA. TRBV1 is a pseudogene. The CDR3 has 15 amino acids. CDR3 DNA: TGCACCAGCAGTCTAACTAGCGGGGGGGCCTGCGAGCAGTACTTC. It is translated as CTSSLTSGGACEQYF.